These 27 T cell receptor beta chains came from one sample sequenced in a study of blood T cell repertoires in COVID-19. The assay was immunoSEQ multiplex PCR, and TCRdb's table has in-frame clones only and misses some. The data hold approximately 97,000 clones, with around nine tenths observed a single time. The sequencing input was peripheral blood. These TCRs come from a woman aged 80 or older with acute or convalescent COVID-19.

The J gene is TRBJ2-7, the V gene TRBV29-1; 10 bases align to TRBD2. With V trimmed by 4 bases and J by 3 bases, 12 bases remained unmatched. Germline V CDR1 and CDR2: SQVTM, ANQGSEA. This CDR3 has 16 residues. The CDR3 loop is CSVVGSGGATRYEQYF. In nucleotides, the CDR3 is TGCAGCGTTGTAGGCAGCGGGGGGGCGACTCGCTACGAGCAGTACTTC.

This clone occurred once. The V and J genes are TRBV14 and TRBJ2-1; the match to TRBD2 covers 8 bases. V lost 0 bases, J lost 4 bases, and 5 bases stayed unmatched. CDR1 is SGHDN, CDR2 FVKESK, per germline. This CDR3 contains 16 residues. The CDR3 nucleotides read TGTGCCAGCAGCCAAGAAGCGGGGGTACGTTACAATGAGCAGTTCTTC. Translated, it gives CASSQEAGVRYNEQFF.

The chain has TRBV7-8 and TRBJ2-1; 10 bases match TRBD2. V shed 5 bases, J shed 6 bases, and the junction held 7 bases outside the gene matches. The CDR3 consists of 15 residues. The germline V gene has CDR1 SGHVS and CDR2 FQNEAQ. The CDR3 is CASSTRAGGPNEQFF. The CDR3 nucleotides are TGTGCCAGCAGCACCCGAGCGGGGGGGCCCAATGAGCAGTTCTTC.

The chain couples TRBV28 to TRBJ2-7; 10 bases are a match to TRBD2. Germline CDR1 is MDHEN and CDR2 is SYDVKM. Germline trimming cut 5 bases from V and 3 bases from J; bases unmatched to any gene: 7. The CDR3 consists of 15 residues. This CDR3 reads CASSESLAGRYEQYF. CDR3 DNA: TGTGCCAGCAGTGAATCACTAGCGGGGCGCTACGAGCAGTACTTC.

The V gene is TRBV5-1, the J gene TRBJ2-3, with D perhaps matching TRBD2 (5 bases). Germline CDR1 reads SGHRS; CDR2 reads YFSETQ. V was cut by 0 bases and J by 1 base, with 6 bases left in between. CDR3 length: 14 residues. The CDR3 bases are TGCGCCAGCAGCTTGGGAGCGGGCACAGATACGCAGTATTTT. Translated: CASSLGAGTDTQYF.

The J gene is TRBJ1-2, the V gene TRBV6-5; D unresolved. The V gene lost 0 bases and the J gene lost 1 base, with 6 bases spanning the gap. Germline V gene data show CDR1 as MNHEY and CDR2 as SVGAGI. The CDR3 spans 14 residues. CDR3 nucleotide sequence: TGTGCCAGCAGTTACTCGTTCAGTAACTATGGCTACACCTTC. It is translated as CASSYSFSNYGYTF.

The table lists this clone with a count of one. V gene TRBV6-4 combines with J gene TRBJ1-2, with D possibly being TRBD1 (6 bases). The germline gives CDR1 MRHNA, CDR2 SNTAGT. The CDR3 sequence is 14 residues long. Trimming pared 2 bases from V and 4 bases from J, leaving 11 bases between. The CDR3 spells CASSDEPGVYGYTF. The CDR3 DNA reads TGTGCCAGCAGTGACGAGCCAGGGGTCTATGGCTACACCTTC.

The V gene is TRBV5-1, the J gene TRBJ1-3; tentative D call: TRBD1 (6 bases). The CDR3 has 16 amino acids. V was trimmed by 0 bases and J by 4 bases, leaving 14 bases between them. The germline V gene has CDR1 SGHRS and CDR2 YFSETQ. The CDR3, as DNA: TGCGCCAGCAGCTTGGTGGGGGCTTTAGGAGGAAACACCATATATTTT. It is translated as CASSLVGALGGNTIYF. The full variable domain, completed using reference TRBV5-1 and TRBJ1-3, is KAGVTQTPRYLIKTRGQQVTLSCSPISGHRSVSWYQQTPGQGLQFLFEYFSETQRNKGNFPGRFSGRQFSNSRSEMNVSTLELGDSALYLCASSLVGALGGNTIYFGEGSWLTVV.

The rearrangement links TRBV6-5 to TRBJ2-5; tentatively, D is TRBD1 (6 bases). CDR1 is MNHEY, CDR2 SVGAGI, per germline. V dropped 7 bases and J dropped 9 bases, with 15 bases sitting between them. This CDR3 has 12 amino acids. CDR3 sequence reads: CASNQDSPAQYF. Written as DNA, the CDR3 is TGTGCCAGCAATCAGGACAGCCCGGCCCAGTACTTC.

This chain uses TRBV15 with TRBJ2-1; 9 bases are a match to TRBD2. Germline CDR1 is LNHNV and CDR2 is YYDKDF (reference sequence). The CDR3 runs to 18 residues. Trimming at V came to 3 bases and at J to 0 bases, leaving 9 bases not matched to a gene. The CDR3 bases are TGTGCCACCAGCAGGGCCGCGGGGGGGAGGAGCTCCTACAATGAGCAGTTCTTC. It codes for CATSRAAGGRSSYNEQFF.

This chain links TRBV7-2 with TRBJ2-3; a weak D match, TRBD2 (6 bases). Between the trimmed V and J ends, which lost 5 bases and 9 bases, there was a span of 12 bases. This CDR3 spans 12 amino acids. Germline lookup yields CDR1 SGHTA and CDR2 FQGNSA. The CDR3 region is CASSAPGLTQYF. In nucleotides, the CDR3 is TGTGCCAGCAGCGCCCCGGGACTCACGCAGTATTTT.

This clone was picked up a small number of times. Other DNA sequences in the sample encode the same CDR3. The genes are TRBV20-1 and TRBJ2-1, with D maybe TRBD2 (6 bases). This CDR3 has 11 residues. The V end lost 6 bases, the J end lost 5 bases, and 8 bases lay between the germline ends. CDR1 is DFQATT, CDR2 SNEGSKA, per germline (reference sequence). The CDR3, as DNA: TGCAGTGCCGGGAGCAACAATGAGCAGTTCTTC. It translates to CSAGSNNEQFF.

The chain has TRBV5-5 and TRBJ2-1; D not certain. This CDR3 spans 15 amino acids. From germline, CDR1 is SGHKS and CDR2 YYEKEE (reference sequence). Trimming took off 0 bases at V and 6 bases at J, with 13 bases between the two ends. Written as DNA, the CDR3 is TGTGCCAGCAGCTTGGTTAGTGGCAGGCTCAATGAGCAGTTCTTC. This encodes CASSLVSGRLNEQFF.

The chain couples TRBV7-9 to TRBJ1-1, with D tentatively TRBD1 (6 bases). The CDR3 is 12 amino acids. Germline V gene sequence: CDR1 SEHNR, CDR2 FQNEAQ (reference sequence). V was trimmed by 5 bases and J by 4 bases, leaving 8 bases between them. The CDR3: CASSVQGTEAFF. CDR3 sequence (DNA): TGTGCCAGCAGCGTACAGGGCACTGAAGCTTTCTTT.

The chain joins TRBV10-3 to TRBJ2-3; 14 nucleotides match TRBD2. V lost 0 bases, J lost 5 bases, and 7 bases stayed unmatched. CDR3 length equals 18 residues. CDR1 and CDR2 (germline): ENHRY, SYGVKD. The CDR3 sequence is CAISESTQTSGGGDTQYF. The DNA of the CDR3 is TGTGCCATCAGTGAGTCGACTCAGACTAGCGGGGGGGGAGATACGCAGTATTTT.

The rearrangement links TRBV24-1 to TRBJ1-3; the D gene is possibly TRBD1 (5 bases). Per the germline V gene, CDR1 is KGHDR and CDR2 is SFDVKD. V lost 4 bases to trimming and J lost 4 bases, with 7 bases between them. The CDR3 sequence is 13 residues long. The CDR3 reads CATSEPGGNTIYF. The CDR3 DNA reads as TGTGCCACCAGTGAACCAGGGGGAAACACCATATATTTT.

The J gene is TRBJ2-2, the V gene TRBV15, with D maybe TRBD2 (6 bases). CDR1 is LNHNV, CDR2 YYDKDF, per germline (reference sequence). The CDR3 loop spans 15 amino acids. V gave up 1 base and J gave up 3 bases, with 9 bases separating them. The CDR3 loop reads CATSRGGVYTGELFF. The CDR3 DNA is TGTGCCACCAGCAGAGGGGGGGTCTACACCGGGGAGCTGTTTTTT.

The chain joins TRBV7-3 to TRBJ2-1; the match to TRBD1 covers 8 bases. Germline values: CDR1 SGHTA, CDR2 FQGTGA. J gave up 7 bases and V 3 bases, and 2 bases lay outside the gene matches. CDR3 length equals 13 residues. The CDR3 DNA is TGTGCCAGCAGCTTGGACAGGGATAATGAGCAGTTCTTC. Translation gives CASSLDRDNEQFF.

In DNA, the CDR3 is TGTGCCAGCAGCCAACAGGGGCACTATCAGGGCACAGATACGCAGTATTTT. Amino acid sequence: CASSQQGHYQGTDTQYF. The rearrangement links TRBV5-4 to TRBJ2-3; 7 bases are a match to TRBD1. CDR1 is SGHNT and CDR2 is YYREEE in the germline V gene (reference sequence). This CDR3 comprises 17 residues. V shed 4 bases and J 1 base; nucleotides not matched to a gene: 12.

The V call is TRBV9, the J call TRBJ1-2, with D hard to call. Germline V gives CDR1 SGDLS, CDR2 YYNGEE. CDR3 length: 13 residues. Trimming left V 6 bases short and J 5 bases short, with 14 bases between. CDR3 DNA sequence: TGTGCCAGCAATGGGCAGACACCTTATGGCTACACCTTC. Its protein product is CASNGQTPYGYTF. Full variable domain (remainder filled in from reference TRBV9 and TRBJ1-2): DSGVTQTPKHLITATGQRVTLRCSPRSGDLSVYWYQQSLDQGLQFLIQYYNGEERAKGNILERFSAQQFPDLHSELNLSSLELGDSALYFCASNGQTPYGYTFGSGTRLTVV.

Only one count was recorded for this clone. The rearrangement uses TRBV5-1 and TRBJ1-4; D is unclear. CDR3 size: 14 residues. Germline lookup yields CDR1 SGHRS and CDR2 YFSETQ. The V end was cut by 0 bases, the J end by 3 bases, with 6 bases between. Here the CDR3 reads CASSLGQANEKLFF. Written as DNA, the CDR3 is TGCGCCAGCAGCTTGGGGCAGGCTAATGAAAAACTGTTTTTT.

This clone was seen just once. The chain couples TRBV3-1 (or the pseudogene TRBV3-2) to TRBJ1-6; D unresolved. The CDR3 covers 15 residues. V shed 1 base and J shed 1 base, with 5 bases lying between them. Germline V gene sequence: CDR1 LGHDT, CDR2 YNNKEL (reference sequence). DNA for the CDR3: TGTGCCAGCAGCCAAGGAGGGTCCTATAATTCACCCCTCCACTTT. Its translation is CASSQGGSYNSPLHF.

The rearrangement uses TRBV19 and TRBJ1-4; 8 nucleotides match TRBD1. J lost 8 bases, V lost 6 bases, and 5 bases had no gene match. The germline gives CDR1 LNHDA, CDR2 SQIVND (reference sequence). The CDR3 spans 13 residues. CDR3 loop: CASRDRVEEKLFF. The CDR3 DNA reads as TGTGCCAGTAGGGACAGGGTGGAGGAAAAACTGTTTTTT.

DNA for the CDR3: TGTGCCAGCAGTAGAGGACAGACCCCCACAGATACGCAGTATTTT. This gives the protein CASSRGQTPTDTQYF. The rearrangement uses TRBV2 and TRBJ2-3; maybe TRBD1 (6 bases). This CDR3 spans 15 amino acids. Germline CDR1 and CDR2: SNHLY and FYNNEI. V was trimmed by 5 bases and J by 2 bases, leaving 14 bases between them.

This chain connects TRBV7-3 to TRBJ2-7; 9 nucleotides line up with TRBD2. Germline CDR1 and CDR2: SGHTA and FQGTGA. This CDR3 comprises 15 residues. V dropped 4 bases and J dropped 0; count of bases not matched to a gene: 4. As DNA, the CDR3 is TGTGCCAGCAGCTCACTAGCGGGCAACTCCTACGAGCAGTACTTC. This codes for CASSSLAGNSYEQYF.

The table lists this clone with a count of one. This chain uses TRBV19 with TRBJ1-6, with TRBD1 as a possible D gene (6 bases). Germline CDR1 reads LNHDA; CDR2 reads SQIVND (reference sequence). CDR3 length: 17 amino acids. Trimming shortened V by 3 bases and J by 0 bases, and 12 bases separated the two germline ends. CDR3 loop: CASSIKTGSSYNSPLHF. CDR3 sequence (DNA): TGTGCCAGTAGTATTAAGACAGGAAGCTCCTATAATTCACCCCTCCACTTT.

The chain uses TRBV9 and TRBJ2-1, with D tentatively TRBD2 (6 bases). The CDR3 length is 17 residues. Germline V lookup: CDR1 SGDLS, CDR2 YYNGEE. Trimming left V 2 bases short and J 2 bases short, with 17 bases between. CDR3 sequence: CASSVRAGTLTYNEQFF. The CDR3 bases are TGTGCCAGCAGCGTGAGGGCCGGGACTCTCACCTACAATGAGCAGTTCTTC.